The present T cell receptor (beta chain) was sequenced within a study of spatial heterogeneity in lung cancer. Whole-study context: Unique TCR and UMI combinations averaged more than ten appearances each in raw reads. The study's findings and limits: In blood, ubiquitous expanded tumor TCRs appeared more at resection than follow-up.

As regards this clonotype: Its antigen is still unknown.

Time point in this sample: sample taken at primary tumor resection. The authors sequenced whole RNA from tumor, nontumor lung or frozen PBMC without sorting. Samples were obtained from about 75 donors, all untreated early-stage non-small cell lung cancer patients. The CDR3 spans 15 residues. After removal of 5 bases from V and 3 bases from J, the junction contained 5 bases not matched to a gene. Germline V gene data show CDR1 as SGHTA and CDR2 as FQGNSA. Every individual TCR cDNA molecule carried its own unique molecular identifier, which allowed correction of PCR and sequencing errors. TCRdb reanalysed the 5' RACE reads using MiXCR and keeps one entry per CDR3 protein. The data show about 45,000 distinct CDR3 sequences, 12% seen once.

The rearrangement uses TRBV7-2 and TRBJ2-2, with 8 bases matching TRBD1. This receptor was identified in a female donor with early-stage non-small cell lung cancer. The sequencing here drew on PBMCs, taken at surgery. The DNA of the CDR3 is TGTGCCAGCAGCCGGGACAGGACGGACACCGGGGAGCTGTTTTTT. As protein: CASSRDRTDTGELFF.